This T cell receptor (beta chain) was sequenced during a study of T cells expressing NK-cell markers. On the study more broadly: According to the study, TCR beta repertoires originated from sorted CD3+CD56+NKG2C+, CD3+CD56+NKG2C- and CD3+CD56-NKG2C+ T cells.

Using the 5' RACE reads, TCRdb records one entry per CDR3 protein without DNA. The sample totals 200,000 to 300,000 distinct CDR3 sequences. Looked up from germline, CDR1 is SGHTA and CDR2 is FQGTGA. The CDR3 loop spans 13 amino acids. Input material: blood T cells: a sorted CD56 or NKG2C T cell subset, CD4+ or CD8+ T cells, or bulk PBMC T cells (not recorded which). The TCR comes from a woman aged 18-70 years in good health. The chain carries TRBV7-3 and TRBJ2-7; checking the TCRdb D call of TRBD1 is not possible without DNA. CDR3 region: CASSSRDRDEQYF.